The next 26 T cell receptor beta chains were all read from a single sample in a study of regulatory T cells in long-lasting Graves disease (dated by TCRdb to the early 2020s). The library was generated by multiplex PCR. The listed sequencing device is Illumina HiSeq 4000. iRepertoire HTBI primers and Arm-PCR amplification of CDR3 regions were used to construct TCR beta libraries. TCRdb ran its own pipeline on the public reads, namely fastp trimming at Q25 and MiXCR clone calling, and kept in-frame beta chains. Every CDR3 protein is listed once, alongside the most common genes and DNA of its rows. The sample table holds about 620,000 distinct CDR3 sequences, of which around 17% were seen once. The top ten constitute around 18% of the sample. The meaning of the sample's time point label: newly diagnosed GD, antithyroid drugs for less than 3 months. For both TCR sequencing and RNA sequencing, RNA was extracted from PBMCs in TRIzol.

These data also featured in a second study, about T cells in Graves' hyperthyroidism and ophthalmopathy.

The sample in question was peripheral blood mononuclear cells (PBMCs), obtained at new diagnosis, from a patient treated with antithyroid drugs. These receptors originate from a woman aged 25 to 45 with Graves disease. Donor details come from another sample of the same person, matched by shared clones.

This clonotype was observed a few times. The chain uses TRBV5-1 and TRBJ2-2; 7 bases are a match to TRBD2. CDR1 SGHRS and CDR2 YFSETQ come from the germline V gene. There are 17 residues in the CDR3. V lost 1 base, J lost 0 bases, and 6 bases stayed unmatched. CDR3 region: CASSLFWLAANTGELFF. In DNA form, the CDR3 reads TGCGCCAGCAGCTTGTTTTGGCTAGCGGCGAACACCGGGGAGCTGTTTTTT.

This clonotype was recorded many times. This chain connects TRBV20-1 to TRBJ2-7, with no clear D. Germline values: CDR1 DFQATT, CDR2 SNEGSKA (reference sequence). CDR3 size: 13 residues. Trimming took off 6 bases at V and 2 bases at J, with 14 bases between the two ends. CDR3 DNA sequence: TGCAGTGCACCAGACGGGTACGCCTACGAGCAGTACTTC. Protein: CSAPDGYAYEQYF.

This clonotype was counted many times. The CDR3 nucleotides read TGTGCCAGCAGTAGGACTAGGTACAATGAGCAGTTCTTC. It yields the protein CASSRTRYNEQFF. The chain couples TRBV12-3 or TRBV12-4 to TRBJ2-1, with 7 nucleotides matching TRBD2. The CDR3 loop spans 13 amino acids. V lost 5 bases to trimming and J lost 4 bases; unmatched junction nucleotides: 2.

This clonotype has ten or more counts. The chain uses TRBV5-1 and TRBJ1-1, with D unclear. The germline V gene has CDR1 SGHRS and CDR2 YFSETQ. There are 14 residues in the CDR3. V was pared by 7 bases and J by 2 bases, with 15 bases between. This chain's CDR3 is CASHGVTPNTEAFF. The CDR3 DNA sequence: TGCGCCAGCCACGGGGTGACACCCAACACTGAAGCTTTCTTT.

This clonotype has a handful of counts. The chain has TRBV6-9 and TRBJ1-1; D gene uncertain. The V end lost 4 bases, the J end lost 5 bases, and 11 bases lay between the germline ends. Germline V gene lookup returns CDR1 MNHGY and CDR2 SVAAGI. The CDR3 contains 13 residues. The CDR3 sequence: CASSSFVGTEAFF. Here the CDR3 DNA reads TGTGCCAGCAGTTCATTTGTCGGGACTGAAGCTTTCTTT.

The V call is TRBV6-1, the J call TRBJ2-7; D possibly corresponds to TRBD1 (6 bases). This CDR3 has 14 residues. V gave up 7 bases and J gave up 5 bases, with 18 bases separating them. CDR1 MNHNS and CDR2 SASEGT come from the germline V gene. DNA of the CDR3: TGTGCCAGCAACCCGACAGGTTATTACAACGAGCAGTACTTC. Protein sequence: CASNPTGYYNEQYF.

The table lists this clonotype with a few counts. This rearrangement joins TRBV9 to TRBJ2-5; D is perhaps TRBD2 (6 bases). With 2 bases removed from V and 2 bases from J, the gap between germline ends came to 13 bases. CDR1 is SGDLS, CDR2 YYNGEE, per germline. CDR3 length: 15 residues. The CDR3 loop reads CASSVAPGLQETQYF. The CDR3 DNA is TGTGCCAGCAGCGTCGCCCCCGGACTACAAGAGACCCAGTACTTC.

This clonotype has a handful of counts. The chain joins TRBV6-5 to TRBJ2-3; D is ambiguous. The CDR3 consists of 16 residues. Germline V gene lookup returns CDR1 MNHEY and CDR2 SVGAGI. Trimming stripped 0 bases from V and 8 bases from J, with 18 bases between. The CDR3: CASSYSILPRSITQYF. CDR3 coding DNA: TGTGCCAGCAGTTACTCGATACTTCCGCGGAGCATTACGCAGTATTTT.

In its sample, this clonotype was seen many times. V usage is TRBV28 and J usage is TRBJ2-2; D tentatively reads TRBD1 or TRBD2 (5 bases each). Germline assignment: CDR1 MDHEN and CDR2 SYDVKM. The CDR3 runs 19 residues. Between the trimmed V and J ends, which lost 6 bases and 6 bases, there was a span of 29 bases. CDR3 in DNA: TGTGCCAGCAGCCCCCGGGGCCTACGGAAGGGAGCATTTCCCGGGGAGCTGTTTTTT. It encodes CASSPRGLRKGAFPGELFF. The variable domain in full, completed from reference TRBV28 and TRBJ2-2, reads DVKVTQSSRYLVKRTGEKVFLECVQDMDHENMFWYRQDPGLGLRLIYFSYDVKMKEKGDIPEGYSVSREKKERFSLILESASTNQTSMYLCASSPRGLRKGAFPGELFFGEGSRLTVL.

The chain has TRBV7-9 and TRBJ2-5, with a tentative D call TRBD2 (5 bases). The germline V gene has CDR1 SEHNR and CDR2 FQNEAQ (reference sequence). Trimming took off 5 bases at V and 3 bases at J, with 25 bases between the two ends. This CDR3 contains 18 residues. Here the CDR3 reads CASSPPASRSFNKETQYF. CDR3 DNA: TGTGCCAGCAGCCCCCCGGCTAGCCGAAGTTTCAATAAAGAGACCCAGTACTTC.

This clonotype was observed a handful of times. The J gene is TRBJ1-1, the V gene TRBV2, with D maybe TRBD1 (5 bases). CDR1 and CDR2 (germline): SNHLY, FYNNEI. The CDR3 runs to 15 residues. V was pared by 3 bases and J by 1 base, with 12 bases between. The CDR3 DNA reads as TGTGCCAGCAGTGATGAGGTGACAGCGAACACTGAAGCTTTCTTT. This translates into CASSDEVTANTEAFF.

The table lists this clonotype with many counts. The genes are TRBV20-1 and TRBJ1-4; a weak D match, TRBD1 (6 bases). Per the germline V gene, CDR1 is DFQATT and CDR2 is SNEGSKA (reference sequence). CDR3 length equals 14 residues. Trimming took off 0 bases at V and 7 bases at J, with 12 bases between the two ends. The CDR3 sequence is CSARDEGGSEKLFF. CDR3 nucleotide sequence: TGCAGTGCTAGAGATGAGGGGGGTAGTGAAAAACTGTTTTTT.

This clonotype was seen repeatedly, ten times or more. This chain's CDR3 is CASKTSGSIYNEQFF. CDR3 in DNA: TGTGCCAGCAAGACAAGCGGGAGCATCTACAATGAGCAGTTCTTC. V and J are TRBV27 and TRBJ2-1; TRBD2 agrees at 8 bases. With 7 bases clipped from V and 3 bases from J, the junction kept 8 bases outside the gene matches. This CDR3 is 15 amino acids long. Germline V lookup: CDR1 MNHEY, CDR2 SMNVEV (reference sequence).

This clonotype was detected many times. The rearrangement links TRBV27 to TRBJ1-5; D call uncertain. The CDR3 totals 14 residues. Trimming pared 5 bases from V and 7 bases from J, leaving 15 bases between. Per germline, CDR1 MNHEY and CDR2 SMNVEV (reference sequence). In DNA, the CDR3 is TGTGCCAGCAGTCCCTTTACAGCAAGCCAGCCCCAGCATTTT. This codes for CASSPFTASQPQHF.

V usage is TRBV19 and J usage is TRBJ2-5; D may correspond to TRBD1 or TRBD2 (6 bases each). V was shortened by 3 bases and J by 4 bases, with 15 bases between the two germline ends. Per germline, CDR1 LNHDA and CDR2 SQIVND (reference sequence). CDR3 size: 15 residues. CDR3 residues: CASSMDGGGRETQYF. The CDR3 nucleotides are TGTGCCAGTAGTATGGACGGTGGGGGGCGAGAGACCCAGTACTTC.

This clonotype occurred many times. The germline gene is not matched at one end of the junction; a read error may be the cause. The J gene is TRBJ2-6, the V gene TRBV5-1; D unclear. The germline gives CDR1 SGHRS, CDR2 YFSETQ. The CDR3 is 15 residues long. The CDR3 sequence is CASSSPSSGANVLTF. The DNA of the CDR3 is TGTGCCAGCAGTTCCCCTAGCTCTGGGGCCAACGTCCTGACTTTC.

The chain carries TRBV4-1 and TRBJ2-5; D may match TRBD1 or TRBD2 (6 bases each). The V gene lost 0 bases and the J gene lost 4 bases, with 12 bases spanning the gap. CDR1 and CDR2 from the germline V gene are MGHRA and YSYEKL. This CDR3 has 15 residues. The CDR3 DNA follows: TGCGCCAGCAGCCAAGATTCGGAGGGGGTAGAGACCCAGTACTTC. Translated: CASSQDSEGVETQYF.

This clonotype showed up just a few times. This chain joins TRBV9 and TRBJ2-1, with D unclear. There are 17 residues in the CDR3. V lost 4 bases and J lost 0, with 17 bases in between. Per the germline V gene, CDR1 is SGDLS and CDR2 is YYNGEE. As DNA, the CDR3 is TGTGCCAGCAGCCCACCTCTGGCGATTAGCTCCTACAATGAGCAGTTCTTC. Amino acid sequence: CASSPPLAISSYNEQFF.

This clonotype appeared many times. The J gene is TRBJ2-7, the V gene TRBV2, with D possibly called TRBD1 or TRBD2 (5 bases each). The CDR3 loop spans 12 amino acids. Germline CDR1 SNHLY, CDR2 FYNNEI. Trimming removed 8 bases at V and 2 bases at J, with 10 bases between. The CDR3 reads CASRDVAYEQYF. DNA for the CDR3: TGTGCCAGCCGGGACGTAGCCTACGAGCAGTACTTC.

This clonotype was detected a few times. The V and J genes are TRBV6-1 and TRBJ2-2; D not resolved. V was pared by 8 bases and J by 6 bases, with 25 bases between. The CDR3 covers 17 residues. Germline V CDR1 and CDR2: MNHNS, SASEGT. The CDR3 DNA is TGTGCCAGCGTCTTAGGAAGAAGGATGAACATCCCCGGGGAGCTGTTTTTT. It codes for CASVLGRRMNIPGELFF.

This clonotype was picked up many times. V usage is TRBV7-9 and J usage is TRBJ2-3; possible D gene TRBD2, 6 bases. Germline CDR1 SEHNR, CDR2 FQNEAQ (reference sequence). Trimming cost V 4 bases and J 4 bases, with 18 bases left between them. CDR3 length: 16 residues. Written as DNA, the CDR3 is TGTGCCAGCAGCTGGGGCGCGGGGCTATCCGCAGATACGCAGTATTTT. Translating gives CASSWGAGLSADTQYF. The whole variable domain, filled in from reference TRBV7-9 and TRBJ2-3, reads DTGVSQNPRHKITKRGQNVTFRCDPISEHNRLYWYRQTLGQGPEFLTYFQNEAQLEKSRLLSDRFSAERPKGSFSTLEIQRTEQGDSAMYLCASSWGAGLSADTQYFGPGTRLTVL.

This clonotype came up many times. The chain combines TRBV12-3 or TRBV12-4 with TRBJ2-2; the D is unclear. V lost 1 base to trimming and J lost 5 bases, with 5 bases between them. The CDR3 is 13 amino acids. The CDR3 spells CASSLGWTGELFF. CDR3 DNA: TGTGCCAGCAGTTTAGGATGGACCGGGGAGCTGTTTTTT.

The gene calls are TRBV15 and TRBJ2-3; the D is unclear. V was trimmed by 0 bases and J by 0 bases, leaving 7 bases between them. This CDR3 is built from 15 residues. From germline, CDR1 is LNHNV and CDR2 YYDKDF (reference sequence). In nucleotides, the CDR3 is TGTGCCACCAGCAGAGATCCTCTCAGCACAGATACGCAGTATTTT. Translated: CATSRDPLSTDTQYF. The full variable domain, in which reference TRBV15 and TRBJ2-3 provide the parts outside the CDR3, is DAMVIQNPRYQVTQFGKPVTLSCSQTLNHNVMYWYQQKSSQAPKLLFHYYDKDFNNEADTPDNFQSRRPNTSFCFLDIRSPGLGDTAMYLCATSRDPLSTDTQYFGPGTRLTVL.

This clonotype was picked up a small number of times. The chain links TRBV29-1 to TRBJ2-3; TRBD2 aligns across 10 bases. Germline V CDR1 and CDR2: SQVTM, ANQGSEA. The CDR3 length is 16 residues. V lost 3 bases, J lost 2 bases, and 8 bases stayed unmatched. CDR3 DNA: TGCAGCGTTGAGTTGGTGCTAGCGGGGGACACAGATACGCAGTATTTT. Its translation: CSVELVLAGDTDTQYF.

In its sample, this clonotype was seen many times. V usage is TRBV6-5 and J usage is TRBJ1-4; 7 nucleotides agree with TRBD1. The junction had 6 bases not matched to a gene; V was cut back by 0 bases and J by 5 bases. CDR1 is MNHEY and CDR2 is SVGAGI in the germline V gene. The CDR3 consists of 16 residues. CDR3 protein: CASSYSTRTGNEKLFF. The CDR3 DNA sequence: TGTGCCAGCAGTTACTCGACCCGGACAGGAAATGAAAAACTGTTTTTT.

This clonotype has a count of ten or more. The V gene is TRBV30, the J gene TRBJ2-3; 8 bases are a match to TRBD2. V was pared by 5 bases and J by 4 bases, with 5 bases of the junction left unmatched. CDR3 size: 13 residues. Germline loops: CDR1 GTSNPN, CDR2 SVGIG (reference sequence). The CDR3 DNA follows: TGTGCCTGGGGAGCGGGAGTTGCAGATACGCAGTATTTT. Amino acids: CAWGAGVADTQYF.